A single sample is the source of the 21 T cell receptor beta chains below, sequenced in a study of blood T cell repertoires in COVID-19. Here immunoSEQ multiplex PCR was the method, and the copy in TCRdb shows in-frame clones only, minus some. The sample holds more than 200,000 clones, under 90% seen once. The sequenced sample consisted of peripheral blood. The receptors derive from a woman aged 80 or over with COVID-19, enrolled during active disease.

The chain recombines TRBV28 with TRBJ1-2; no clear D gene. Germline-derived CDR1 and CDR2 are MDHEN and SYDVKM. This CDR3 region has 12 residues. Trimming stripped 3 bases from V and 4 bases from J, with 6 bases between. The CDR3 sequence: CASSLPVYGYTF. The CDR3 nucleotides read TGTGCCAGCAGTTTGCCAGTCTATGGCTACACCTTC.

Only a few counts were recorded for this clone. The CDR3 DNA follows: TGTGCCAGCAGCTTGGGACAGGGAGTCTATGGCTACACCTTC. Its protein is CASSLGQGVYGYTF. V and J are TRBV5-8 and TRBJ1-2; 7 nucleotides line up with TRBD1. V lost 0 bases to trimming and J lost 4 bases; unmatched junction nucleotides: 3. Looked up from germline, CDR1 is SGHTS and CDR2 is YDEGEE. This CDR3 is 14 amino acids long.

J is TRBJ2-3 and V is TRBV11-2, with 10 bases fitting TRBD2. Germline V CDR1 and CDR2: SGHAT, FQNNGV. Trimming at V came to 2 bases and at J to 4 bases, leaving 3 bases not matched to a gene. The CDR3 covers 15 residues. The CDR3: CASSLQRGGSDTQYF. The CDR3 DNA follows: TGTGCCAGCAGCTTACAGCGGGGGGGCTCAGATACGCAGTATTTT.

This clone was picked up one time. The rearrangement joins TRBV11-2 to TRBJ1-5; no definite D call. V gave up 5 bases and J gave up 6 bases, with 8 bases separating them. This CDR3 contains 12 residues. Germline V lookup: CDR1 SGHAT, CDR2 FQNNGV. CDR3 amino acids: CASSPLGQPQHF. CDR3 sequence (DNA): TGTGCCAGCAGCCCCCTCGGTCAGCCCCAGCATTTT.

The V gene is TRBV19, the J gene TRBJ2-5; TRBD2 matches at 7 bases. Unmatched junction bases numbered 5, after V lost 3 bases and J lost 1 base. Germline V gene data show CDR1 as LNHDA and CDR2 as SQIVND (reference sequence). This CDR3 has 15 amino acids. This chain's CDR3 is CASSIRTSAQETQYF. The DNA of the CDR3 is TGTGCCAGTAGTATTAGAACTAGCGCCCAAGAGACCCAGTACTTC.

On this clone: The same CDR3 can be traced to other DNA sequences in this sample. In DNA, the CDR3 is TGCGCCAGCAGCCCGGACAGCAGCTATGGCTACACCTTC. It translates to CASSPDSSYGYTF. This chain links TRBV5-1 with TRBJ1-2, with a weak D call TRBD1 (6 bases). V lost 4 bases and J lost 4, with 11 bases in between. The CDR3 runs to 13 residues. Germline CDR1 and CDR2: SGHRS and YFSETQ.

In this sample, this clone turned up a few times. The rearrangement links TRBV28 to TRBJ2-7; 8 positions agree with TRBD1. The V segment lost 5 bases and the J segment 2 bases; nucleotides outside the gene matches: 5. Germline V gene data show CDR1 as MDHEN and CDR2 as SYDVKM. The CDR3 has 14 residues. CDR3 amino acids: CASSGTGLPYEQYV. CDR3 bases: TGTGCCAGCAGTGGGACAGGACTTCCCTACGAGCAGTACGTC.

As DNA, the CDR3 is TGTGCCAGCCGACCCGGGGGGACTGGTGCGCTGTTTTTT. Encoded protein: CASRPGGTGALFF. The chain links TRBV28 to TRBJ2-2; TRBD2 aligns across 7 bases. Germline V gene data show CDR1 as MDHEN and CDR2 as SYDVKM. The CDR3 covers 13 residues. Trimming took 8 bases from V and 13 from J; bases not matched to a gene: 13. The whole variable domain, filled in from reference TRBV28 and TRBJ2-2, reads DVKVTQSSRYLVKRTGEKVFLECVQDMDHENMFWYRQDPGLGLRLIYFSYDVKMKEKGDIPEGYSVSREKKERFSLILESASTNQTSMYLCASRPGGTGALFFGEGSRLTVL.

This rearrangement joins TRBV2 to TRBJ1-4, with 8 nucleotides matching TRBD1. Germline-derived CDR1 and CDR2 are SNHLY and FYNNEI. Trimming took 6 bases from V and 1 from J; bases not matched to a gene: 4. There are 15 residues in the CDR3. The CDR3 DNA sequence: TGTGCCAGCAGGGCCAGGGGGCTAACTAATGAAAAACTGTTTTTT. Its protein is CASRARGLTNEKLFF.

This clone has just a few counts. This chain joins TRBV5-4 and TRBJ1-4; D is perhaps TRBD1 (6 bases). Germline V CDR1 and CDR2: SGHNT, YYREEE (reference sequence). The ends were cut back, 0 bases at V and 0 bases at J, with 9 bases in the middle. There are 16 residues in the CDR3. This CDR3 is CASSLDRAATNEKLFF. In DNA form, the CDR3 reads TGTGCCAGCAGCTTGGACAGGGCCGCAACTAATGAAAAACTGTTTTTT.

In its sample, this clone was seen a few times. V gene TRBV7-2 combines with J gene TRBJ2-1; a possible D gene is TRBD2 (5 bases). The germline V gene has CDR1 SGHTA and CDR2 FQGNSA. Trimming stripped 0 bases from V and 0 bases from J, with 9 bases between. CDR3 length: 16 amino acids. CDR3 loop: CASSLARAGSYNEQFF. CDR3 in DNA: TGTGCCAGCAGCTTAGCTAGGGCGGGCTCCTACAATGAGCAGTTCTTC.

This clone was found once. The V call is TRBV5-6, the J call TRBJ1-4; 10 nucleotides agree with TRBD1. The length of the CDR3 is 15 residues. With V trimmed by 4 bases and J by 5 bases, 5 bases remained unmatched. The germline V gene encodes CDR1 SGHDT and CDR2 YYEEEE. In nucleotides, the CDR3 is TGTGCCAGCAGCCGCGGGACAGGGGTCAATGAAAAACTGTTTTTT. It codes for CASSRGTGVNEKLFF.

This chain joins TRBV7-3 and TRBJ2-1; no definite D call. The germline V gene encodes CDR1 SGHTA and CDR2 FQGTGA. The CDR3 extends over 12 amino acids. Deletions cut 5 bases from V and 8 bases from J, with 10 bases between. The CDR3, as DNA: TGTGCCAGCAGCCCGACTGGAGATGAGCAGTTCTTC. It specifies CASSPTGDEQFF.

This clone was observed a single time. The CDR3 DNA reads TGTGCCAGCAGTTTAGCGACCCAGGGGGAGCAGTTCTTC. The encoded protein is CASSLATQGEQFF. V gene TRBV12-3 or TRBV12-4 combines with J gene TRBJ2-1; D perhaps matches TRBD1 (6 bases). This CDR3 region has 13 residues. Between the trimmed V and J ends, which lost 0 bases and 10 bases, there was a span of 10 bases.

The J gene is TRBJ1-3, the V gene TRBV10-3, with 8 bases identical to TRBD1. CDR1 and CDR2 (germline): ENHRY, SYGVKD. The CDR3 covers 12 residues. Trimming at V came to 6 bases and at J to 10 bases, leaving 5 bases not matched to a gene. The CDR3 reads CAISGQGDTIYF. The DNA for the CDR3 is TGTGCCATCAGCGGACAGGGTGATACCATATATTTT.

The chain combines TRBV24-1 with TRBJ1-1; a possible D gene is TRBD1 (5 bases). The CDR3 loop spans 15 amino acids. The germline V and J ends were trimmed by 4 bases and 8 bases, with 19 bases remaining between them. CDR1 is KGHDR, CDR2 SFDVKD, per germline. CDR3 residues: CATSDPTSPTGEAFF. The CDR3 DNA reads as TGTGCCACCAGTGACCCCACGTCTCCTACAGGCGAAGCTTTCTTT.

This chain links TRBV3-1 (or the pseudogene TRBV3-2) with TRBJ1-2, with 9 bases that match TRBD1. Germline V gene data show CDR1 as LGHDT and CDR2 as YNNKEL (reference sequence). The CDR3 has 14 amino acids. The junction had 3 bases not matched to a gene; V was cut back by 4 bases and J by 3 bases. The CDR3 region is CASSRQGEHYGYTF. The CDR3 coding sequence is TGTGCCAGCAGCCGACAGGGGGAGCACTATGGCTACACCTTC.

The rearrangement links TRBV28 to TRBJ1-1; 9 bases are shared with TRBD1. The CDR3 sequence is 15 residues long. Unmatched junction bases numbered 10, after V lost 6 bases and J lost 5 bases. Germline loops: CDR1 MDHEN, CDR2 SYDVKM. The CDR3 DNA sequence: TGTGCCAGCAGCTTGCAAGGACAGGGGAAAACTGAAGCTTTCTTT. Residues: CASSLQGQGKTEAFF.

V usage is TRBV5-1 and J usage is TRBJ2-3; perhaps TRBD1 as D (6 bases). V was pared by 0 bases and J by 1 base, with 9 bases between. CDR1 is SGHRS and CDR2 is YFSETQ in the germline V gene. This CDR3 has 15 amino acids. CDR3 DNA: TGCGCCAGCAGCTTGGAGGGGACACGCACAGATACGCAGTATTTT. Protein sequence: CASSLEGTRTDTQYF.

A single count supports this clone. The chain has TRBV7-9 and TRBJ1-5, with D unclear. Germline CDR1 and CDR2: SEHNR and FQNEAQ (reference sequence). V lost 3 bases to trimming and J lost 4 bases, with 16 bases between them. This CDR3 is built from 16 residues. In nucleotides, the CDR3 is TGTGCCAGCAGCTTTGGAGGCGCACGCACTAATCAGCCCCAGCATTTT. Its protein is CASSFGGARTNQPQHF.

This clone was observed a single time. J is TRBJ1-1 and V is TRBV19; D may be TRBD1 (5 bases). V lost 6 bases and J 1 base, leaving 12 bases between the germline ends. The CDR3 contains 14 residues. Germline V CDR1 and CDR2: LNHDA, SQIVND (reference sequence). The CDR3 here is CASSLFGQNTEAFF. The CDR3 nucleotides read TGTGCCAGTAGCCTTTTCGGACAGAACACTGAAGCTTTCTTT.